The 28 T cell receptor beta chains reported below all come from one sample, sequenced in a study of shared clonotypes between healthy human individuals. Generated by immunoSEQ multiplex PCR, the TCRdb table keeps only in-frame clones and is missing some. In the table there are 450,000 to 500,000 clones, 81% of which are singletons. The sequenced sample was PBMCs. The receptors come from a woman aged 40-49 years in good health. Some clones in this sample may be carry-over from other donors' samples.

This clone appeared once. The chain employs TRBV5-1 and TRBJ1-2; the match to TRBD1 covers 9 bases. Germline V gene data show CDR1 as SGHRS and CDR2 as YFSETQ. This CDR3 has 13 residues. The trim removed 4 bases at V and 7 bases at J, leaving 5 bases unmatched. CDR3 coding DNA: TGCGCCAGCAGCCCGGGACAGGGAGCTGGCTACACCTTC. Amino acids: CASSPGQGAGYTF.

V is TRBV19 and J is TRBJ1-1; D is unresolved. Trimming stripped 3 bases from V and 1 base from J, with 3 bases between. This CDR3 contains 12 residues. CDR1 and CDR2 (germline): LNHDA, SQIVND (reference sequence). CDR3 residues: CASSMWNTEAFF. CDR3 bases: TGTGCCAGTAGTATGTGGAACACTGAAGCTTTCTTT.

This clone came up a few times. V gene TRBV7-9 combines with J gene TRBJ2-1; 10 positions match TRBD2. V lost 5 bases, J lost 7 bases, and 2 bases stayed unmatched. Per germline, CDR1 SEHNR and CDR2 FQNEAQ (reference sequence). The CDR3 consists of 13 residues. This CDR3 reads CASSRTSGNEQFF. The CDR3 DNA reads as TGTGCCAGCAGCCGGACTAGCGGTAATGAGCAGTTCTTC.

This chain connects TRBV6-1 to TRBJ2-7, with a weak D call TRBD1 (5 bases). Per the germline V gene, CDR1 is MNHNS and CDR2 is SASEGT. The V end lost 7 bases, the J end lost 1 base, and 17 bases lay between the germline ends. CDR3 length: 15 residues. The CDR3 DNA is TGTGCCAGCACCTCACCTCAGTCAGGGTCCTACGAGCAGTACTTC. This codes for CASTSPQSGSYEQYF.

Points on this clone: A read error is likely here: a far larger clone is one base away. CDR3 DNA sequence: TGTGCCAGCGTAGCGGGAGACCTTTCTGGGGCCAACGTCCTGACTTTC. The encoded protein is CASVAGDLSGANVLTF. The chain recombines TRBV4-2 with TRBJ2-6; TRBD2 agrees at 9 bases. The CDR3 has 16 amino acids. CDR1 and CDR2 (germline): LGHNA, YNFKEQ. Trimming removed 8 bases from V and 1 base from J; junction bases left unmatched: 6.

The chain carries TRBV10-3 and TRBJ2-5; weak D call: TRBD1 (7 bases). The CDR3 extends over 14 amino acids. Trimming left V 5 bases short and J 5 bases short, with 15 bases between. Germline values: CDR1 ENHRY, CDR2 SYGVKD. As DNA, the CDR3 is TGTGCCATCAGTATAGCGGAGGGGGCTGAGACCCAGTACTTC. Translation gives CAISIAEGAETQYF.

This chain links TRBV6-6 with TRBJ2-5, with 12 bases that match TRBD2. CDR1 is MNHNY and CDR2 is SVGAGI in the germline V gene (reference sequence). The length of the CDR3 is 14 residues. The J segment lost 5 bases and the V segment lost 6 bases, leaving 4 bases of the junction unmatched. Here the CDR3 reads CASRPGLAGETQYF. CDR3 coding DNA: TGTGCCAGCAGGCCGGGACTAGCGGGTGAGACCCAGTACTTC.

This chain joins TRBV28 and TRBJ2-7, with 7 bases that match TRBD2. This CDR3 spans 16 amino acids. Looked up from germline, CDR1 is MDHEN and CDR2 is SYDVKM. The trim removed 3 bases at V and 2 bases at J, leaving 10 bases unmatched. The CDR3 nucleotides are TGTGCCAGCAGTTTTGCCGGCACACGGGGGGCCTACGAGCAGTACTTC. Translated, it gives CASSFAGTRGAYEQYF.

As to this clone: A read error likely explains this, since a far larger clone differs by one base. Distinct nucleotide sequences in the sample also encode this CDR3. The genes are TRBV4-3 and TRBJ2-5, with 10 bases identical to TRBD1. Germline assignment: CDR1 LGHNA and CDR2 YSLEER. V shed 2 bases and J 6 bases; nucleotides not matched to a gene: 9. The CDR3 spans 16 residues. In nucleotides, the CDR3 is TGCGCCAGCAGCCAATCTGGGACAGGGGATCGAAAGACCCAGTACTTC. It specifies CASSQSGTGDRKTQYF.

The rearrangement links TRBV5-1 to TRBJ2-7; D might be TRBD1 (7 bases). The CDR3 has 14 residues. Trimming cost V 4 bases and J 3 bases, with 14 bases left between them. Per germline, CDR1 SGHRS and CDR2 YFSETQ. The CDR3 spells CASSLVQGGYEQYF. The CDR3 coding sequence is TGCGCCAGCAGCCTTGTTCAGGGGGGCTACGAGCAGTACTTC.

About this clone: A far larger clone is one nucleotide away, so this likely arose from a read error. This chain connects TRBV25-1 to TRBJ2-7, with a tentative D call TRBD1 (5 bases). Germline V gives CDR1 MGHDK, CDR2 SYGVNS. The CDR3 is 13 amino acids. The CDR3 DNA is TGTGCCAGCAGTGGGCAGGGAATTGACGAGCAGTGCTTC. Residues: CASSGQGIDEQCF.

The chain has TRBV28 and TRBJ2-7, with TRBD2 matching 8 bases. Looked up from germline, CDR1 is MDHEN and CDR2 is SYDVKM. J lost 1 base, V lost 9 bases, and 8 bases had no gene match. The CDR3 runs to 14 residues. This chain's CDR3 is CASSHSGKSYEQYF. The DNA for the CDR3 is TGTGCCAGTTCACATAGCGGGAAGTCCTACGAGCAGTACTTC. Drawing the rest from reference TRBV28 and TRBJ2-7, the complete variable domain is DVKVTQSSRYLVKRTGEKVFLECVQDMDHENMFWYRQDPGLGLRLIYFSYDVKMKEKGDIPEGYSVSREKKERFSLILESASTNQTSMYLCASSHSGKSYEQYFGPGTRLTVT.

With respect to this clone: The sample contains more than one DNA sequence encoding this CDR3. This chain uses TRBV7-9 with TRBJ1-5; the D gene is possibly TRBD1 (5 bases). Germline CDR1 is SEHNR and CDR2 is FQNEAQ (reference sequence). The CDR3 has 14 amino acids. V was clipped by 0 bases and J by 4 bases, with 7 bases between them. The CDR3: CASSLAGVNQPQHF. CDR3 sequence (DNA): TGTGCCAGCAGCTTAGCAGGGGTTAATCAGCCCCAGCATTTT.

The CDR3 DNA reads as TGTGCCAGCAGCAAGACAGTAGATAACTATGGCTACACCTTC. Protein sequence: CASSKTVDNYGYTF. The rearrangement links TRBV6-6 to TRBJ1-2; perhaps TRBD1 as D (5 bases). Trimming pared 6 bases from V and 1 base from J, leaving 12 bases between. The CDR3 sequence is 14 residues long. Germline V gives CDR1 MNHNY, CDR2 SVGAGI (reference sequence).

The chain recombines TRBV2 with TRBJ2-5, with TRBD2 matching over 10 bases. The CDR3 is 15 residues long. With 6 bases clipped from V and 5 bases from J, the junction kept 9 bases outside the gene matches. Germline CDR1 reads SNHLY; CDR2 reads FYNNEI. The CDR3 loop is CASRTGTSVAETQYF. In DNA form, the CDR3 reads TGTGCCAGCAGGACCGGGACTAGCGTCGCGGAGACCCAGTACTTC.

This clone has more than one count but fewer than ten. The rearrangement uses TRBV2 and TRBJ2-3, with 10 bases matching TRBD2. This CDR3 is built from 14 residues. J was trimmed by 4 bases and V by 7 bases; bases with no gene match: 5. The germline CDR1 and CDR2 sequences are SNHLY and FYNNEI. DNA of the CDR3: TGTGCCAGCAAGGAAGCGGGAGGGGCAGATACGCAGTATTTT. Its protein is CASKEAGGADTQYF.

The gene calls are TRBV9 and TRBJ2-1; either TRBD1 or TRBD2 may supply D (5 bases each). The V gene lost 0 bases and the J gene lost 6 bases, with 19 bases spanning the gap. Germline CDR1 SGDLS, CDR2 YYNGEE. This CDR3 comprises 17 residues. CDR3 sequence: CASSVGGFSSRGNEQFF. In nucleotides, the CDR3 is TGTGCCAGCAGCGTAGGGGGGTTCTCCTCTCGGGGCAATGAGCAGTTCTTC.

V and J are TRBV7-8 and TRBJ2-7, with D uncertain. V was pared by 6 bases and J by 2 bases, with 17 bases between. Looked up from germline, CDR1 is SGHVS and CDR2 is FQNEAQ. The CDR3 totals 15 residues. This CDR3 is CASSLLSYSPYEQYF. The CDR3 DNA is TGTGCCAGCAGTTTACTCAGCTACTCACCCTACGAGCAGTACTTC.

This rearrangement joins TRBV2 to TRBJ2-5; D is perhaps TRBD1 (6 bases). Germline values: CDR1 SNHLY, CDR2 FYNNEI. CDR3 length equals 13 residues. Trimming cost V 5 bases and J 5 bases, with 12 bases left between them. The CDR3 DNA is TGTGCCAGCAGTCAACAGGGTGTGGAGACCCAGTACTTC. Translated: CASSQQGVETQYF.

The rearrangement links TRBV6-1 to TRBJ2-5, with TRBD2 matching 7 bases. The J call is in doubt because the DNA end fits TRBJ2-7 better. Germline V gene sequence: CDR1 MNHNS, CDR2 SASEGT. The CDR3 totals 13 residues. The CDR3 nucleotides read TGTGCCAGCAGTGAAGGGGACTACTACGAGCAGTACTTC. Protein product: CASSEGDYYEQYF.

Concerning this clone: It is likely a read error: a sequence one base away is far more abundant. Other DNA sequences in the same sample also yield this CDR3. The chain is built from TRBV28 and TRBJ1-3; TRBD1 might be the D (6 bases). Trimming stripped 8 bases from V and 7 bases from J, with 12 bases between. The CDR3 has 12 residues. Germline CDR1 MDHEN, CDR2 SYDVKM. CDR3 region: CASVETGNTIYF. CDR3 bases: TGTGCCAGCGTGGAAACAGGGAACACCATATATTTT.

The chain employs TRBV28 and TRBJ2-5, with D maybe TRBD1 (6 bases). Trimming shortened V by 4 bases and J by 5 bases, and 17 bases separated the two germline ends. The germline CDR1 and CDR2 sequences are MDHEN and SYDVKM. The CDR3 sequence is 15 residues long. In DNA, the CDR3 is TGTGCCAGCAGTTATAGCAGGGGACGGGGTGAGACCCAGTACTTC. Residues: CASSYSRGRGETQYF.

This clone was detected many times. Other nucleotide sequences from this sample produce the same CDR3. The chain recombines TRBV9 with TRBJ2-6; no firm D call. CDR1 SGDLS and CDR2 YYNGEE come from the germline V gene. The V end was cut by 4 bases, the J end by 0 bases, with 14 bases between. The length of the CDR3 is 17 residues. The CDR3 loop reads CASSPVGPSSGANVLTF. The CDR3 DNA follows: TGTGCCAGCAGCCCGGTCGGTCCGAGCTCTGGGGCCAACGTCCTGACTTTC.

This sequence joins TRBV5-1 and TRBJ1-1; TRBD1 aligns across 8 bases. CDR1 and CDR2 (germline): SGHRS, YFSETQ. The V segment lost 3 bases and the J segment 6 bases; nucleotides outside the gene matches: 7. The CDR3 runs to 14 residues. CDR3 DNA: TGCGCCAGCAGCTCAACAGGGGGAGATTCTGAAGCTTTCTTT. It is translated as CASSSTGGDSEAFF.

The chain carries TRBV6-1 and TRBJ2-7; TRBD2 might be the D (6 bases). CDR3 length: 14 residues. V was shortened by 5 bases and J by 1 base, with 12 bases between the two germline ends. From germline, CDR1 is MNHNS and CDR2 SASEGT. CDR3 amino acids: CASSKGRGSYEQYF. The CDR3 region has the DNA TGTGCCAGCAGTAAAGGACGGGGGTCCTACGAGCAGTACTTC.

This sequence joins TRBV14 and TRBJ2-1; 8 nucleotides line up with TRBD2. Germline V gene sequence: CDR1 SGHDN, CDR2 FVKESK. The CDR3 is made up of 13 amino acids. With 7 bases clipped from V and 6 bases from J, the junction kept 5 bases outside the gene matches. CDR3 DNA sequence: TGTGCCAGCAAGGGACTAGGAGTCAATGAGCAGTTCTTC. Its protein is CASKGLGVNEQFF.

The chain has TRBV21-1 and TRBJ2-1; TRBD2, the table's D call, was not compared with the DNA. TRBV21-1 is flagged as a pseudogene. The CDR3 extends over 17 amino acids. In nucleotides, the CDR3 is TGTGCCAGCAGCACACGGACTAGCGGGAGGTCCCACAATGAGCAGTTCTTC. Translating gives CASSTRTSGRSHNEQFF.

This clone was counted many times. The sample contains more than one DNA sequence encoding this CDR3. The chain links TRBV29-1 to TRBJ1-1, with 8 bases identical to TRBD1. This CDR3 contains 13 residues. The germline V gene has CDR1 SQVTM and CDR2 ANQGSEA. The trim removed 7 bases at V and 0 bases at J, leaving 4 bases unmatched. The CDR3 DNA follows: TGCAGCGCAGGACAGGGAATGAACACTGAAGCTTTCTTT. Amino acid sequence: CSAGQGMNTEAFF.